This T cell receptor beta chain came from a study of radiotherapy plus CTLA-4 blockade in lung cancer. This clone was observed once. Profiled with immunoSEQ multiplex PCR; TCRdb holds only in-frame clones, not every one. The data show around 40,000 clones, 85% to 90% seen once. Germline V gene lookup returns CDR1 SNHLY and CDR2 FYNNEI. The CDR3 is 16 amino acids. Between the trimmed V and J ends, which lost 10 bases and 0 bases, there was a span of 22 bases. Receiving focal radiation plus CTLA-4 blockade with ipilimumab were patients who had chemo-refractory metastatic non-small-cell lung cancer. The clonotype was recovered from a human donor with non-small cell lung cancer who had stable disease on radiotherapy plus ipilimumab. Here the sequenced sample was peripheral blood, taken from a patient treated with radiotherapy plus ipilimumab. The rearrangement joins TRBV2 to TRBJ2-7, with D perhaps TRBD1 (6 bases). CDR3 region: CATTPNSGDVSYEQYF. DNA of the CDR3: TGTGCCACGACCCCTAATTCAGGGGATGTCTCCTACGAGCAGTACTTC.